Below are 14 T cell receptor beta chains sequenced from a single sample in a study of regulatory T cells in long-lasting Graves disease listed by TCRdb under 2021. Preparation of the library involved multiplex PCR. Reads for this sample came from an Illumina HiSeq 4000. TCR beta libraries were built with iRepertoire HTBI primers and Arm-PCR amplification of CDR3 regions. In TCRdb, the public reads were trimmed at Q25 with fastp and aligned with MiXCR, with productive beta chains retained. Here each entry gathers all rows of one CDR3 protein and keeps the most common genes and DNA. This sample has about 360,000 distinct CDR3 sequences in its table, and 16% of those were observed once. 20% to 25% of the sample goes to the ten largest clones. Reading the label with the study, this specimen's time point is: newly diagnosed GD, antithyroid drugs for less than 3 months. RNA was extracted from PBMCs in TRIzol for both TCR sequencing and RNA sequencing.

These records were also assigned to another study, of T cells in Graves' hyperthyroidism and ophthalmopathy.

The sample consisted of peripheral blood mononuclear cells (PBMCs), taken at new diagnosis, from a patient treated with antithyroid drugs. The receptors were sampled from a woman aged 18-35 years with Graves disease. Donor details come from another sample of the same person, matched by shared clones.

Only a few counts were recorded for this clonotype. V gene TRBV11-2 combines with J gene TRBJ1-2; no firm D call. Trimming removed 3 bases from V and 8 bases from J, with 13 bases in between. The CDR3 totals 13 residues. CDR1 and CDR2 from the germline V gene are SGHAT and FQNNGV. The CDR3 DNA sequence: TGTGCCAGCAGCTTTCTCTCCCTCAGCGGCTACACCTTC. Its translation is CASSFLSLSGYTF.

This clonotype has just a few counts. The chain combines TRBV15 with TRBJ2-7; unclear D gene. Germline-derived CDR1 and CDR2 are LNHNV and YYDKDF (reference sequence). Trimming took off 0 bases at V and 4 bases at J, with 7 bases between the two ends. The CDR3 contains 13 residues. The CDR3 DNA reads TGTGCCACCAGCAGAGACACGGGTTACGAGCAGTACTTC. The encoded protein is CATSRDTGYEQYF. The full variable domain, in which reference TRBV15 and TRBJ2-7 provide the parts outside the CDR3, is DAMVIQNPRYQVTQFGKPVTLSCSQTLNHNVMYWYQQKSSQAPKLLFHYYDKDFNNEADTPDNFQSRRPNTSFCFLDIRSPGLGDTAMYLCATSRDTGYEQYFGPGTRLTVT.

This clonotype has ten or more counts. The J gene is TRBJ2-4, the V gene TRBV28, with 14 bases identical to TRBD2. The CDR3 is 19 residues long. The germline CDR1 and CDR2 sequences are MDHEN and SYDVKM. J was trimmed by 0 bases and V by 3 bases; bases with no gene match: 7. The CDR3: CASSLGGTSGGLAKNIQYF. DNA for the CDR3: TGTGCCAGCAGTTTGGGGGGGACTAGCGGGGGCCTAGCCAAAAACATTCAGTACTTC.

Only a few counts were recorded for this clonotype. CDR3 sequence reads: CASSPLDTYEQYF. CDR3 DNA sequence: TGTGCCAGCAGCCCCCTCGACACCTACGAGCAGTACTTC. V usage is TRBV5-6 and J usage is TRBJ2-7; no clear D. Germline CDR1 and CDR2: SGHDT and YYEEEE. V shed 4 bases and J shed 2 bases, with 10 bases lying between them. The CDR3 runs 13 residues.

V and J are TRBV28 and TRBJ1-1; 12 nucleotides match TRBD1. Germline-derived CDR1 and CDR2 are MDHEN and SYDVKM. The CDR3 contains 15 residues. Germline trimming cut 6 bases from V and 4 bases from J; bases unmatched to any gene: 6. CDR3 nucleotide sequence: TGTGCCAGCAGACCCGGGACAGGGGGCACCACTGAAGCTTTCTTT. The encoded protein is CASRPGTGGTTEAFF.

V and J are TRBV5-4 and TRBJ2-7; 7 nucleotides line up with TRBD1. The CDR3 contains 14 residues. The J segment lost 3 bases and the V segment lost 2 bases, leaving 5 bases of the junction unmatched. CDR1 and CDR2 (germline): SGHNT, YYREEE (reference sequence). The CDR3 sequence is CASSLQGTDYEQYF. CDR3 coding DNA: TGTGCCAGCAGCTTACAGGGGACAGACTACGAGCAGTACTTC. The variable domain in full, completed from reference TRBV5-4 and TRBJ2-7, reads ETGVTQSPTHLIKTRGQQVTLRCSSQSGHNTVSWYQQALGQGPQFIFQYYREEENGRGNFPPRFSGLQFPNYSSELNVNALELDDSALYLCASSLQGTDYEQYFGPGTRLTVT.

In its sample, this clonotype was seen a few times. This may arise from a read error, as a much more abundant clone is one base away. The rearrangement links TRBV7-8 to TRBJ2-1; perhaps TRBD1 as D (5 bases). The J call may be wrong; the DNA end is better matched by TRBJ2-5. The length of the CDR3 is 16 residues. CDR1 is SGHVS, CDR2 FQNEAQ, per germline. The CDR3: CASSFPWGRVQETQYF. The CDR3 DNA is TGTGCCAGCAGCTTCCCCTGGGGCAGGGTCCAAGAGACCCAGTACTTC.

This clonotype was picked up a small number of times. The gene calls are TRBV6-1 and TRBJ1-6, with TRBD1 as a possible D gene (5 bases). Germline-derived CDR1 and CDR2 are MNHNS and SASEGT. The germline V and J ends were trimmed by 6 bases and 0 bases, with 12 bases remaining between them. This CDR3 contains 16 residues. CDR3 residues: CASRWTPSSYNSPLHF. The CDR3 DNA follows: TGTGCCAGCAGGTGGACACCGAGCTCCTATAATTCACCCCTCCACTTT.

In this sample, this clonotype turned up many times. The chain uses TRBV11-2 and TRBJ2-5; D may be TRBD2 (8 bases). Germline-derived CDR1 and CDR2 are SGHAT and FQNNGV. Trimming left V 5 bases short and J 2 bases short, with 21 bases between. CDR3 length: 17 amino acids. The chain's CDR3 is CASSPGGGGGRQETQYF. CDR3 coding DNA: TGTGCCAGCAGCCCAGGGGGGGGCGGGGGGCGACAAGAGACCCAGTACTTC.

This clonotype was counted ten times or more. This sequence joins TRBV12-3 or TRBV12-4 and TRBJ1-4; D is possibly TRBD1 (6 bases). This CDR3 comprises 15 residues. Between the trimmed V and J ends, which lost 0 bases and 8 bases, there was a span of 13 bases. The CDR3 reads CASSLAGQRYEKLFF. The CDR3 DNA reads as TGTGCCAGCAGTTTAGCGGGACAACGGTACGAAAAACTGTTTTTT.

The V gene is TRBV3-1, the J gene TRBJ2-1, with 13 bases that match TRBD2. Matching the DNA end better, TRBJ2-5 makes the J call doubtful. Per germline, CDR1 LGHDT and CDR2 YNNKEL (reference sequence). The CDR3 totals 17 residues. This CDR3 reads CASSQSPGLAGEETQYF. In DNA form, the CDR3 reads TGTGCCAGCAGCCAATCCCCCGGACTAGCGGGGGAAGAGACCCAGTACTTC.

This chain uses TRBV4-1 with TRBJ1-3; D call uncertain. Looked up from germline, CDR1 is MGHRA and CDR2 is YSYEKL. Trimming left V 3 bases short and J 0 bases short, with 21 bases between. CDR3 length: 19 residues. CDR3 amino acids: CASSQYPPVGGYSGNTIYF. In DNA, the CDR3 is TGCGCCAGCAGCCAGTACCCCCCGGTGGGTGGCTACTCTGGAAACACCATATATTTT.

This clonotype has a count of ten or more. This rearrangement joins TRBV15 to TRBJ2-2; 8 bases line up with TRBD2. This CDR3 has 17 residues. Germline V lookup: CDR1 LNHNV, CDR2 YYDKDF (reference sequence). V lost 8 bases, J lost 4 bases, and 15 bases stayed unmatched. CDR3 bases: TGTGCCACCTCTGTAGGACTAGCCCCATCGTCCACCGGGGAGCTGTTTTTT. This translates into CATSVGLAPSSTGELFF. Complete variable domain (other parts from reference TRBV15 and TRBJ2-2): DAMVIQNPRYQVTQFGKPVTLSCSQTLNHNVMYWYQQKSSQAPKLLFHYYDKDFNNEADTPDNFQSRRPNTSFCFLDIRSPGLGDTAMYLCATSVGLAPSSTGELFFGEGSRLTVL.

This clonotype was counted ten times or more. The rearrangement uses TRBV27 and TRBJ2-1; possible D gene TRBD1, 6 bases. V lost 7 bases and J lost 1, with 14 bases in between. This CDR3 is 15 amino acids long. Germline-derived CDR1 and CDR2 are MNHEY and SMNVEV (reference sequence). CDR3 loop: CASNQRGTSYNEQFF. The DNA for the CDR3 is TGTGCCAGCAATCAACGAGGGACATCCTACAATGAGCAGTTCTTC.